The clone carrying this T cell receptor (beta chain) was detected a few times. This entry is derived from a study of T-cell reconstitution after alpha-beta-depleted transplantation in children. Germline CDR1 MDHEN, CDR2 SYDVKM. The CDR3 runs 14 residues. V lost 7 bases to trimming and J lost 7 bases; unmatched junction nucleotides: 10. Molecular barcoding with unique molecular identifiers was used for the TCRbeta library. TCRdb re-analysed the PCR reads in MiXCR, keeping a single row per CDR3 protein. The sample carries approximately 490,000 distinct CDR3 sequences, approximately 13% recorded once. Sequenced here: PBMCs from the stem cell graft donor, sampled from the stem cell graft. The gene calls are TRBV28 and TRBJ1-5; 7 bases are shared with TRBD1. The clonotype comes from a human donor who donated a stem cell graft to a child with combined immunodeficiency. CDR3 residues: CASIPTTGDQPQHF. CDR3 in DNA: TGTGCCAGCATACCCACTACAGGGGACCAGCCCCAGCATTTT.